The sequence of this T cell receptor beta chain was determined in a study of blood T cells in healthy people across ages. Those donating, healthy Caucasian individuals from Russia, were aged roughly 6 to 100. It was with a sample-barcoded 5' primer and a J-beta primer mix that a second PCR of roughly 7 to 11 cycles was run. Paired-end reads containing CDR3 totaled no fewer than 3 million for each sample. TCRdb recomputed calls from the 5' RACE reads with MiXCR, one row per CDR3 protein. The sample contains roughly 1,500,000 distinct CDR3 sequences, roughly 45% of which appear only once. V was clipped by 5 bases and J by 3 bases, with 10 bases between them. This CDR3 has 13 amino acids. Germline CDR1 is MNHEY and CDR2 is SMNVEV (reference sequence).

The material sequenced was blood. The receptor's source is a woman between 18 and 30 years old in good health. The chain carries TRBV27 and TRBJ2-5; D not certain. The CDR3 loop is CASSPLNEETQYF. CDR3 sequence (DNA): TGTGCCAGCAGTCCTCTAAACGAAGAGACCCAGTACTTC.